Below are 19 T cell receptor beta chains sequenced from a single sample in a study of technical replicates of blood from four donors. Repertoires were generated with immunoSEQ multiplex PCR, while TCRdb's copy carries only in-frame clones and drops some. The sample has tens of thousands of clones, almost 99% seen once. What was sequenced was T cells isolated from PBMCs. The receptors were gathered from a human donor in good health.

The genes are TRBV10-3 and TRBJ2-3; tentative D call: TRBD2 (5 bases). The CDR3 is 14 amino acids. Per germline, CDR1 ENHRY and CDR2 SYGVKD. The V and J ends lost 4 bases and 3 bases respectively, with 11 bases between them. The CDR3 sequence: CAISGGWRTDTQYF. The CDR3 region has the DNA TGTGCCATCAGTGGTGGATGGAGGACAGATACGCAGTATTTT.

The V and J genes are TRBV6-5 and TRBJ2-2, with D unresolved. The CDR3 is made up of 14 amino acids. V lost 7 bases, J lost 1 base, and 10 bases lay in between. Germline V lookup: CDR1 MNHEY, CDR2 SVGAGI. CDR3 sequence reads: CASNKEMNTGELFF. The CDR3 bases are TGTGCCAGCAACAAGGAGATGAACACCGGGGAGCTGTTTTTT.

This rearrangement joins TRBV2 to TRBJ2-2; D remains unclear. Germline V lookup: CDR1 SNHLY, CDR2 FYNNEI. The CDR3 length is 12 residues. Trimming left V 10 bases short and J 5 bases short, with 11 bases between. CDR3 nucleotide sequence: TGTGCCAACCTCCTGACTACCGGGGAGCTGTTTTTT. It specifies CANLLTTGELFF.

Comments on this clone: The junction and the germline gene differ at one end; a read error may be behind it. As DNA, the CDR3 is TGTGCCAGCAGTGAATATTCGCCAGCTTACAGTGAGCAGTTCTTC. Translating it yields CASSEYSPAYSEQFF. The V gene is TRBV25-1, the J gene TRBJ2-1; D is unresolved. This CDR3 spans 15 amino acids. Germline V gene data show CDR1 as MGHDK and CDR2 as SYGVNS. The full variable domain, completed using reference TRBV25-1 and TRBJ2-1, is EADIYQTPRYLVIGTGKKITLECSQTMGHDKMYWYQQDPGMELHLIHYSYGVNSTEKGDLSSESTVSRIRTEHFPLTLESARPSHTSQYLCASSEYSPAYSEQFFGPGTRLTVL.

V gene TRBV7-3 combines with J gene TRBJ2-5; 13 nucleotides match TRBD2. J was trimmed by 5 bases and V by 1 base; bases with no gene match: 10. CDR1 and CDR2 from the germline V gene are SGHTA and FQGTGA. CDR3 length equals 18 residues. CDR3 nucleotides: TGTGCCAGCAGCTTAAGGAATCCCGTGACTAGCGGGAGGGAGACCCAGTACTTC. It translates to CASSLRNPVTSGRETQYF.

The rearrangement links TRBV9 to TRBJ2-7; 11 nucleotides line up with TRBD2. Germline CDR1 is SGDLS and CDR2 is YYNGEE. The CDR3 loop spans 20 amino acids. V lost 0 bases to trimming and J lost 5 bases; unmatched junction nucleotides: 19. This CDR3 reads CASSVVAIPRTSGSTHEQYF. CDR3 sequence (DNA): TGTGCCAGCAGCGTAGTAGCGATCCCTAGGACTAGCGGGTCCACCCACGAGCAGTACTTC. Full variable domain (remainder filled in from reference TRBV9 and TRBJ2-7): DSGVTQTPKHLITATGQRVTLRCSPRSGDLSVYWYQQSLDQGLQFLIQYYNGEERAKGNILERFSAQQFPDLHSELNLSSLELGDSALYFCASSVVAIPRTSGSTHEQYFGPGTRLTVT.

This chain connects TRBV27 to TRBJ1-4; D uncertain. Germline loops: CDR1 MNHEY, CDR2 SMNVEV (reference sequence). Between the trimmed V and J ends, which lost 2 bases and 8 bases, there was a span of 9 bases. The CDR3 runs 13 residues. CDR3 loop: CASSLGEREKLFF. The CDR3 coding sequence is TGTGCCAGCAGTTTAGGGGAGAGGGAAAAACTGTTTTTT.

The chain joins TRBV28 to TRBJ2-6; 7 nucleotides match TRBD1. The CDR3 runs 20 residues. Trimming removed 0 bases from V and 1 base from J; junction bases left unmatched: 12. Germline CDR1 is MDHEN and CDR2 is SYDVKM. The DNA for the CDR3 is TGTGCCAGCAGTTTATGGCCGGACAGGTTTCACAATTCTGGGGCCAACGTCCTGACTTTC. This encodes CASSLWPDRFHNSGANVLTF. Full variable domain (missing parts from reference TRBV28 and TRBJ2-6): DVKVTQSSRYLVKRTGEKVFLECVQDMDHENMFWYRQDPGLGLRLIYFSYDVKMKEKGDIPEGYSVSREKKERFSLILESASTNQTSMYLCASSLWPDRFHNSGANVLTFGAGSRLTVL.

J is TRBJ2-1 and V is TRBV5-4; 10 nucleotides match TRBD2. The CDR3 spans 15 residues. The germline CDR1 and CDR2 sequences are SGHNT and YYREEE (reference sequence). Trimming at V came to 5 bases and at J to 10 bases, leaving 12 bases not matched to a gene. The CDR3 bases are TGTGCCAGCAGGGGGGCTAGCGGGAGCCACGGGGAGCAGTTCTTC. Encoded protein: CASRGASGSHGEQFF.

The chain employs TRBV7-9 and TRBJ2-3; D uncertain. Trimming removed 0 bases at V and 0 bases at J, with 4 bases between. The CDR3 length is 14 residues. Germline V gene data show CDR1 as SEHNR and CDR2 as FQNEAQ (reference sequence). The chain's CDR3 is CASSLAASTDTQYF. CDR3 nucleotides: TGTGCCAGCAGCTTAGCGGCCAGCACAGATACGCAGTATTTT.

The genes are TRBV7-9 and TRBJ2-1; tentatively, D is TRBD2 (5 bases). Trimming left V 1 base short and J 6 bases short, with 16 bases between. CDR3 length equals 16 residues. Germline values: CDR1 SEHNR, CDR2 FQNEAQ (reference sequence). The CDR3 DNA reads TGTGCCAGCAGCTTAGACCTAGACGCGGGCTCCAATGAGCAGTTCTTC. Encoded protein: CASSLDLDAGSNEQFF.

The chain carries TRBV7-9 and TRBJ2-2; perhaps TRBD2 as D (6 bases). V was clipped by 11 bases and J by 1 base, with 17 bases between them. The CDR3 is 15 amino acids. The germline gives CDR1 SEHNR, CDR2 FQNEAQ (reference sequence). This CDR3 reads CASCRPGLNTGELFF. CDR3 DNA sequence: TGTGCCTCCTGCCGCCCGGGACTGAACACCGGGGAGCTGTTTTTT. Looking up the rest from reference TRBV7-9 and TRBJ2-2 gives the full variable domain: DTGVSQNPRHKITKRGQNVTFRCDPISEHNRLYWYRQTLGQGPEFLTYFQNEAQLEKSRLLSDRFSAERPKGSFSTLEIQRTEQGDSAMYLCASCRPGLNTGELFFGEGSRLTVL.

The chain couples TRBV5-6 to TRBJ1-4; D unclear. This CDR3 comprises 15 residues. Trimming cost V 4 bases and J 6 bases, with 16 bases left between them. In germline, CDR1 is SGHDT, CDR2 YYEEEE. This chain's CDR3 is CASSGIQYGYEKLFF. The CDR3 nucleotides read TGTGCCAGCAGCGGAATCCAATACGGGTATGAAAAACTGTTTTTT.

The chain has TRBV6-1 and TRBJ1-2; tentative D call: TRBD1 (5 bases). The germline gives CDR1 MNHNS, CDR2 SASEGT. The CDR3 runs 13 residues. V lost 4 bases, J lost 0 bases, and 6 bases lay in between. The CDR3 nucleotides read TGTGCCAGCAGTGTCAGGGCTAACTATGGCTACACCTTC. Its translation: CASSVRANYGYTF.

The J gene is TRBJ2-3, the V gene TRBV19, with D tentatively TRBD2 (6 bases). There are 15 residues in the CDR3. Trimming took 1 base from V and 4 from J, leaving 12 bases between them. The germline V gene encodes CDR1 LNHDA and CDR2 SQIVND (reference sequence). The CDR3 DNA follows: TGTGCCAGTAGTATAGGATCGGGAGCCCCAGATACGCAGTATTTT. Encoded protein: CASSIGSGAPDTQYF.

The chain joins TRBV2 to TRBJ2-2, with D unclear. V lost 7 bases to trimming and J lost 6 bases, with 6 bases between them. Germline CDR1 and CDR2: SNHLY and FYNNEI. CDR3 length: 11 amino acids. The CDR3 here is CASTRSGELFF. CDR3 coding DNA: TGTGCCAGCACTAGGTCCGGGGAGCTGTTTTTT. The full variable domain, with the rest looked up from reference TRBV2 and TRBJ2-2, is EPEVTQTPSHQVTQMGQEVILRCVPISNHLYFYWYRQILGQKVEFLVSFYNNEISEKSEIFDDQFSVERPDGSNFTLKIRSTKLEDSAMYFCASTRSGELFFGEGSRLTVL.

J is TRBJ2-1 and V is TRBV9; D may be TRBD1 (7 bases). V gave up 0 bases and J gave up 7 bases, with 11 bases separating them. This CDR3 region has 14 residues. Germline V gene sequence: CDR1 SGDLS, CDR2 YYNGEE. The CDR3: CASSVDAGGNEQFF. DNA of the CDR3: TGTGCCAGCAGCGTAGACGCAGGGGGGAATGAGCAGTTCTTC.

The chain uses TRBV28 and TRBJ2-2; the D gene is possibly TRBD2 (5 bases). CDR3 length equals 13 residues. In germline, CDR1 is MDHEN, CDR2 SYDVKM. Trimming removed 6 bases from V and 4 bases from J, with 9 bases in between. CDR3 DNA: TGTGCCAGCAGCCGGGGTTCCACCGGGGAGCTGTTTTTT. This translates into CASSRGSTGELFF.

The chain recombines TRBV27 with TRBJ1-1, with a possible D match to TRBD1 (6 bases). V gave up 4 bases and J gave up 0 bases, with 15 bases separating them. Germline-derived CDR1 and CDR2 are MNHEY and SMNVEV (reference sequence). The CDR3 loop spans 16 amino acids. The CDR3 DNA follows: TGTGCCAGCAGTTATTCCTCAGGGGCCCTGAACACTGAAGCTTTCTTT. Translation gives CASSYSSGALNTEAFF.